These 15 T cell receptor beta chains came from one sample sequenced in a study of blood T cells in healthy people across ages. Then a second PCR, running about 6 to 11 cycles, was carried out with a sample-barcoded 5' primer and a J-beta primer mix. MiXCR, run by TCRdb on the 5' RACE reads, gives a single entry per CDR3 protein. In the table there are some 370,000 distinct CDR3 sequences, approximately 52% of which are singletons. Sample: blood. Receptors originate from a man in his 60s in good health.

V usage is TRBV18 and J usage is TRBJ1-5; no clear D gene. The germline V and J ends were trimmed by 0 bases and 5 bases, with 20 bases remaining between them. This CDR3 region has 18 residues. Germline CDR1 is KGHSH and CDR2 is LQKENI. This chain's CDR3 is CASSPPIGQQGKDQPQHF. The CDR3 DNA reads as TGTGCCAGCTCACCACCGATAGGGCAGCAAGGAAAGGATCAGCCCCAGCATTTT.

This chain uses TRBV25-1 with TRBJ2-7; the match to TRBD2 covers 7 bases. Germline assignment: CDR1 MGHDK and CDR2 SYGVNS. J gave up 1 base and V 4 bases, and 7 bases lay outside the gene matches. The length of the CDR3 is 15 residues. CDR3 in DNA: TGTGCCAGCAGTGGAGGGGCTAGCGGATCCTACGAGCAGTACTTC. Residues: CASSGGASGSYEQYF.

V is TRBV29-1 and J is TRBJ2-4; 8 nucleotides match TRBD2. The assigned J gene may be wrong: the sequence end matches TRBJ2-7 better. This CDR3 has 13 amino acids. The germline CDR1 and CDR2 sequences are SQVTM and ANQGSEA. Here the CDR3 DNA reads TGCAGCGTTGCGGCGGGGGGTAACTACGAGCAGTACTTC. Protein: CSVAAGGNYEQYF.

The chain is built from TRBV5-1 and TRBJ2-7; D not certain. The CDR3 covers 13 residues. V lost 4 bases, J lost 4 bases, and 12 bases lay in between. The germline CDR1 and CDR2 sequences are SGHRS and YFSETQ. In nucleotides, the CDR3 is TGCGCCAGCAGCCTGATTATTGGGTACGAGCAGTACTTC. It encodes CASSLIIGYEQYF.

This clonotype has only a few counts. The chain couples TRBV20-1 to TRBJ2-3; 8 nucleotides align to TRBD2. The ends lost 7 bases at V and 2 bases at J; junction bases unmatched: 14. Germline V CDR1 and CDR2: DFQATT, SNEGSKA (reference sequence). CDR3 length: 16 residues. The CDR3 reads CSVERGTTAVTDTQYF. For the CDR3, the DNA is TGCAGTGTTGAGCGGGGGACAACCGCCGTCACAGATACGCAGTATTTT.

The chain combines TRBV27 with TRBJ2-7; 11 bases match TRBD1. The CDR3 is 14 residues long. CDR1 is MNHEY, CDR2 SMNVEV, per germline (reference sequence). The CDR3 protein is CATGQGQGAYEQYF. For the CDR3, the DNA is TGTGCGACGGGACAGGGACAGGGGGCCTACGAGCAGTACTTC.

CDR3 sequence: CATSDLPLASGNNEQYF. DNA of the CDR3: TGTGCCACCAGTGATTTGCCATTGGCTAGCGGGAACAATGAGCAGTACTTC. V gene TRBV24-1 combines with J gene TRBJ2-7; TRBD2 aligns across 9 bases. The germline CDR1 and CDR2 sequences are KGHDR and SFDVKD. The CDR3 runs to 17 residues. V lost 0 bases to trimming and J lost 7 bases; unmatched junction nucleotides: 12.

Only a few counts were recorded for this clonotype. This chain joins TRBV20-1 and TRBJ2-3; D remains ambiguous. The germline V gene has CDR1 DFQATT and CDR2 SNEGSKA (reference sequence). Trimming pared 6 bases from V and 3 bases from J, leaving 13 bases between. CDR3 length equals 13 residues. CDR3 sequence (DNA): TGCAGTGCCGAACTGGCCCGTACAGATACGCAGTATTTT. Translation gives CSAELARTDTQYF.

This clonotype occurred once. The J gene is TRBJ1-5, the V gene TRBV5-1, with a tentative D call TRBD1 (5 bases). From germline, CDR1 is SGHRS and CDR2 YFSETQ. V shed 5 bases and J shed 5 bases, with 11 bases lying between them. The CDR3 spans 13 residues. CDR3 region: CASRSGTDQPQHF. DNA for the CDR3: TGCGCCAGCAGGTCCGGGACCGATCAGCCCCAGCATTTT.

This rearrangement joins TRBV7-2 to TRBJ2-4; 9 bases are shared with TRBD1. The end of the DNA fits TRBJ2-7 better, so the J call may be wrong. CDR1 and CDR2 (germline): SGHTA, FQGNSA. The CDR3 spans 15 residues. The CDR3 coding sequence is TGTGCCAGCAGCTCAGGGGGGACAGGGAGGTTCGAGCAGTACTTC. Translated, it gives CASSSGGTGRFEQYF.

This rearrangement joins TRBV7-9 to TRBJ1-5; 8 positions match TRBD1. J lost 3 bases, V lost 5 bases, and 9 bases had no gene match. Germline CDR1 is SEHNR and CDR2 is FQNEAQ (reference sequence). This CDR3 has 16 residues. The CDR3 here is CASSLGQGFYNQPQHF. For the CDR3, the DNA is TGTGCCAGCAGCCTTGGACAGGGATTCTACAATCAGCCCCAGCATTTT. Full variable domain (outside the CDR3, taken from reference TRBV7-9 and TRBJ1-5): DTGVSQNPRHKITKRGQNVTFRCDPISEHNRLYWYRQTLGQGPEFLTYFQNEAQLEKSRLLSDRFSAERPKGSFSTLEIQRTEQGDSAMYLCASSLGQGFYNQPQHFGDGTRLSIL.

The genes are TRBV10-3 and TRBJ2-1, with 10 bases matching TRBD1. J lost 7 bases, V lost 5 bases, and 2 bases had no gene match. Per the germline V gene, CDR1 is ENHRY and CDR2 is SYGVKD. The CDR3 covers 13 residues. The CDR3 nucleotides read TGTGCCATCAGTTCGGGACAGGGGAATGAGCAGTTCTTC. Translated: CAISSGQGNEQFF.

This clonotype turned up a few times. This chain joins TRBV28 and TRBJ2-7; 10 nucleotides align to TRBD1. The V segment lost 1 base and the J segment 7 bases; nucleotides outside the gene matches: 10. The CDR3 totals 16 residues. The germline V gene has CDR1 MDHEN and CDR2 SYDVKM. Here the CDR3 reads CASSLLGGQGTWEQYF. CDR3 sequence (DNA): TGTGCCAGCAGTTTATTAGGGGGACAGGGGACTTGGGAGCAGTACTTC. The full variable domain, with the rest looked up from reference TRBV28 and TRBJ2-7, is DVKVTQSSRYLVKRTGEKVFLECVQDMDHENMFWYRQDPGLGLRLIYFSYDVKMKEKGDIPEGYSVSREKKERFSLILESASTNQTSMYLCASSLLGGQGTWEQYFGPGTRLTVT.

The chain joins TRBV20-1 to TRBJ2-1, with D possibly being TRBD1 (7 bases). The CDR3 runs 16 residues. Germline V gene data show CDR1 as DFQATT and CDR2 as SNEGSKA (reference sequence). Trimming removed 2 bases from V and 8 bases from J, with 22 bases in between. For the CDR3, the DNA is TGCAGTGCTAGATCCCTGGAGGGGGCAGTCGTTCATGAGCAGTTCTTC. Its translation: CSARSLEGAVVHEQFF.

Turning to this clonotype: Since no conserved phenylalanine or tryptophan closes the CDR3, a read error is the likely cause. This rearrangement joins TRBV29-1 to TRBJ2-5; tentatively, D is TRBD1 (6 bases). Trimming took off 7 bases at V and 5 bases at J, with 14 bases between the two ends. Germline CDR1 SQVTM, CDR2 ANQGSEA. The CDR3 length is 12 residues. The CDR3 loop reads CSARWGRETQYS. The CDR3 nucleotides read TGCAGCGCCAGATGGGGGCGGGAGACCCAGTACTCC.